This TCR beta chain comes out of a study of blood T cell repertoires in COVID-19. Background on the study: The United States, Italy and Spain supplied acute and convalescent COVID-19 samples.

In the original workflow: Estimation of nucleated cell counts was performed using reference gene primer amplification. Measured with immunoSEQ multiplex PCR; TCRdb has only the in-frame clones, and not every one. V, J and clone size derive from that table, while D and trimming were established from the DNA sequence. This table has 120,000 or so clones, around 81% appearing once. Material: peripheral blood. The sequence came from a man aged 25 to 40 with COVID-19, enrolled during active disease.

CDR3 sequence reads: CASGLVGGNTEAFF. The CDR3, as DNA: TGTGCTAGTGGTTTGGTAGGGGGGAACACTGAAGCTTTCTTT. This chain uses TRBV12-5 with TRBJ1-1, with D tentatively TRBD1 (6 bases). This CDR3 is 14 amino acids long. The germline V and J ends were trimmed by 0 bases and 1 base, with 6 bases remaining between them. CDR1 LGHNT and CDR2 FRNRAP come from the germline V gene.